The 32 T cell receptor beta chains listed next were all sequenced from one sample in a study of response to subunit inactivated influenza vaccine. TCRdb re-analysed the RT-PCR reads in MiXCR, keeping a single row per CDR3 protein. The sample lists 430,000 or so distinct CDR3 sequences, about 10% occurring once. The material sequenced was PBMCs from blood, taken 40 to 50 days after vaccination. These receptors were obtained from a man aged 45 to 65 who received an inactivated influenza vaccine.

This sequence joins TRBV7-2 and TRBJ2-5; unclear D gene. The CDR3 consists of 14 residues. In germline, CDR1 is SGHTA, CDR2 FQGNSA. Deletions cut 2 bases from V and 5 bases from J, with 12 bases between. For the CDR3, the DNA is TGTGCCAGCAGCTTAATGGGGTTGGGGGAGACCCAGTACTTC. Protein sequence: CASSLMGLGETQYF. Full variable domain (missing parts from reference TRBV7-2 and TRBJ2-5): GAGVSQSPSNKVTEKGKDVELRCDPISGHTALYWYRQSLGQGLEFLIYFQGNSAPDKSGLPSDRFSAERTGGSVSTLTIQRTQQEDSAVYLCASSLMGLGETQYFGPGTRLLVL.

This clonotype was detected only a few times. The rearrangement links TRBV4-2 to TRBJ2-1; 7 bases are a match to TRBD1. Germline CDR1 reads LGHNA; CDR2 reads YNFKEQ. V shed 3 bases and J 9 bases; nucleotides not matched to a gene: 11. The CDR3 contains 15 residues. The CDR3 region has the DNA TGTGCCAGCAGCCAGGCTGGGACAGACTTGGTTGAGCAGTTCTTC. Encoded protein: CASSQAGTDLVEQFF.

At least ten counts were recorded for this clonotype. The chain carries TRBV5-1 and TRBJ2-7, with D hard to call. Trimming shortened V by 3 bases and J by 6 bases, and 19 bases separated the two germline ends. The CDR3 has 15 residues. CDR1 SGHRS and CDR2 YFSETQ come from the germline V gene. In DNA form, the CDR3 reads TGCGCCAGCAGCTCAACACAACCGGGCGACCCCGAGCAGTACTTC. The encoded protein is CASSSTQPGDPEQYF.

Only a few counts were recorded for this clonotype. The V and J genes are TRBV10-3 and TRBJ2-5, with 7 positions matching TRBD1. The V gene end was trimmed by 6 bases and the J gene end by 4 bases; junction bases not matched to a gene: 8. The CDR3 is 14 residues long. Germline V gene lookup returns CDR1 ENHRY and CDR2 SYGVKD. The CDR3 protein is CAISPTGSVETQYF. CDR3 nucleotides: TGTGCCATCAGCCCGACAGGGTCGGTAGAGACCCAGTACTTC.

This CDR3 reads CASSQDPSGSREQFF. The DNA of the CDR3 is TGTGCCAGCAGCCAAGATCCCAGCGGGAGCAGGGAGCAGTTCTTC. This chain connects TRBV4-2 to TRBJ2-1, with 8 bases fitting TRBD2. CDR3 length equals 15 residues. The V segment lost 0 bases and the J segment 10 bases; nucleotides outside the gene matches: 8. In germline, CDR1 is LGHNA, CDR2 YNFKEQ.

The gene calls are TRBV5-1 and TRBJ2-3; possible D gene TRBD1, 6 bases. Germline CDR1 SGHRS, CDR2 YFSETQ. This CDR3 comprises 16 residues. V was cut by 0 bases and J by 2 bases, with 13 bases left in between. This chain's CDR3 is CASSLALGHTTDTQYF. CDR3 sequence (DNA): TGCGCCAGCAGCTTGGCCCTGGGACACACCACAGATACGCAGTATTTT.

The rearrangement links TRBV7-9 to TRBJ1-6, with TRBD1 matching 7 bases. The J segment lost 8 bases and the V segment lost 5 bases, leaving 15 bases of the junction unmatched. This CDR3 contains 17 residues. Germline CDR1 SEHNR, CDR2 FQNEAQ (reference sequence). CDR3 sequence reads: CASSPTGARSRYSPLHF. The CDR3 nucleotides are TGTGCCAGCAGCCCAACAGGGGCCAGAAGTCGGTATTCACCCCTCCACTTT.

The gene calls are TRBV5-8 and TRBJ1-2; D is uncertain. Trimming cost V 3 bases and J 6 bases, with 18 bases left between them. Germline CDR1 and CDR2: SGHTS and YDEGEE. This CDR3 is 15 amino acids long. CDR3 nucleotide sequence: TGTGCCAGCAGCTCCGGAGGTATCGGGAGAGATGGCTACACCTTC. Encoded protein: CASSSGGIGRDGYTF.

This chain joins TRBV7-9 and TRBJ2-3, with a possible D match to TRBD1 (6 bases). Germline V lookup: CDR1 SEHNR, CDR2 FQNEAQ (reference sequence). V lost 2 bases to trimming and J lost 2 bases, with 14 bases between them. CDR3 length: 16 residues. The CDR3 DNA reads TGTGCCAGCAGCTTATCCCAGGGGCCCTTCACAGATACGCAGTATTTT. Translation gives CASSLSQGPFTDTQYF.

This clonotype came up a few times. The V and J genes are TRBV4-3 and TRBJ2-1; D not resolved. This CDR3 contains 14 residues. Trimming removed 3 bases from V and 5 bases from J, with 11 bases in between. Germline V gene lookup returns CDR1 LGHNA and CDR2 YSLEER. CDR3 nucleotides: TGCGCCAGCAGCCATACGTGGAAGGACAATGAGCAGTTCTTC. As protein: CASSHTWKDNEQFF.

This clonotype was seen a few times. The genes are TRBV3-1 and TRBJ2-7; TRBD1 is a possible D gene (5 bases). This CDR3 contains 15 residues. Germline V CDR1 and CDR2: LGHDT, YNNKEL (reference sequence). V was cut by 0 bases and J by 9 bases, with 18 bases left in between. The CDR3 bases are TGTGCCAGCAGCCAAGAAGGGGCTTTCGGCAGGATGCAGTACTTC. Residues: CASSQEGAFGRMQYF.

This clonotype appeared many times. The chain is built from TRBV5-5 and TRBJ1-4, with D hard to call. Germline CDR1 SGHKS, CDR2 YYEKEE (reference sequence). The V and J ends lost 2 bases and 0 bases respectively, with 8 bases between them. The CDR3 length is 15 residues. CDR3 in amino acids: CASSLTQATNEKLFF. The CDR3 coding sequence is TGTGCCAGCAGCTTAACACAAGCAACTAATGAAAAACTGTTTTTT.

Ten or more counts support this clonotype. This chain uses TRBV12-3 or TRBV12-4 with TRBJ2-1; D is perhaps TRBD2 (5 bases). The CDR3 has 15 amino acids. Trimming took off 3 bases at V and 0 bases at J, with 9 bases between the two ends. The CDR3 region has the DNA TGTGCCAGCAGTTTGGGAGCTGGCTCCTACAATGAGCAGTTCTTC. Its translation is CASSLGAGSYNEQFF.

This clonotype was counted between two and nine times. The J gene is TRBJ2-3, the V gene TRBV5-1; no clear D gene. The CDR3 spans 15 residues. V lost 1 base, J lost 7 bases, and 16 bases lay in between. Per germline, CDR1 SGHRS and CDR2 YFSETQ. CDR3 region: CASSLPDRVPYTQYF. CDR3 DNA sequence: TGCGCCAGCAGCTTGCCCGACCGAGTTCCCTATACGCAGTATTTT.

The chain couples TRBV3-1 to TRBJ2-3, with TRBD1 identical over 8 bases. Losses at the gene ends were 4 bases for V and 4 bases for J; bases not matched to a gene: 7. CDR3 length: 15 amino acids. Germline CDR1 and CDR2: LGHDT and YNNKEL (reference sequence). The CDR3 sequence: CASSPQAGGADTQYF. The CDR3, as DNA: TGTGCCAGCAGCCCTCAGGCAGGGGGCGCAGATACGCAGTATTTT.

The chain joins TRBV20-1 to TRBJ2-2, with no clear D. The CDR3 runs 13 residues. CDR1 is DFQATT, CDR2 SNEGSKA, per germline (reference sequence). V was shortened by 2 bases and J by 4 bases, with 8 bases between the two germline ends. CDR3 sequence: CSARRRTTGELFF. The CDR3 DNA reads as TGCAGTGCTAGACGGCGCACCACCGGGGAGCTGTTTTTT.

With respect to this clonotype: Compared with germline, one end of the junction differs, possibly owing to a read error. The chain is built from TRBV7-7 and TRBJ2-5, with 7 bases aligning to TRBD2. Germline CDR1 reads SSHAT; CDR2 reads FNYEAQ (reference sequence). The CDR3 runs to 15 residues. The CDR3 DNA follows: TGTGCTAGCAGCTTAGCTGGACTAGTGGGAGAGACCCAGTACTTC. Protein: CASSLAGLVGETQYF. Full variable domain (outside the CDR3, taken from reference TRBV7-7 and TRBJ2-5): GAGVSQSPRYKVTKRGQDVTLRCDPISSHATLYWYQQALGQGPEFLTYFNYEAQPDKSGLPSDRFSAERPEGSISTLTIQRTEQRDSAMYRCASSLAGLVGETQYFGPGTRLLVL.

This clonotype has only a few counts. This rearrangement joins TRBV11-2 to TRBJ2-1; 12 nucleotides agree with TRBD2. Germline-derived CDR1 and CDR2 are SGHAT and FQNNGV. Losses at the gene ends were 2 bases for V and 0 bases for J; bases not matched to a gene: 14. The CDR3 runs 21 residues. CDR3 DNA sequence: TGTGCCAGCAGCTTATTTCCTCATCGTCTAGCGGGGGGGCCCTCCTACAATGAGCAGTTCTTC. Amino acid sequence: CASSLFPHRLAGGPSYNEQFF.

The chain uses TRBV2 and TRBJ1-5; D perhaps matches TRBD1 (5 bases). Trimming removed 3 bases at V and 6 bases at J, with 15 bases between. The CDR3 covers 15 residues. Germline V lookup: CDR1 SNHLY, CDR2 FYNNEI. The CDR3 DNA sequence: TGTGCCAGCAGTGACGGTGGGGGTGGGAGTCAGCCCCAGCATTTT. Translated, it gives CASSDGGGGSQPQHF.

In this sample, this clonotype turned up a few times. The CDR3 loop is CASSFQGLNQPQHF. The CDR3 DNA follows: TGTGCCAGCAGCTTTCAGGGACTCAATCAGCCCCAGCATTTT. The V and J genes are TRBV5-6 and TRBJ1-5, with D possibly matching TRBD1 (5 bases). V lost 2 bases and J 3 bases, leaving 9 bases between the germline ends. Germline CDR1 reads SGHDT; CDR2 reads YYEEEE. The CDR3 sequence is 14 residues long.

In this sample, this clonotype turned up a few times. V usage is TRBV27 and J usage is TRBJ2-7, with 7 bases identical to TRBD1. The CDR3 extends over 14 amino acids. Per germline, CDR1 MNHEY and CDR2 SMNVEV (reference sequence). V lost 1 base, J lost 7 bases, and 7 bases stayed unmatched. CDR3 region: CASSLLAGGREQYF. For the CDR3, the DNA is TGTGCCAGCAGTTTATTAGCAGGGGGTAGGGAGCAGTACTTC.

The chain uses TRBV7-2 and TRBJ2-7; D is ambiguous. The length of the CDR3 is 15 residues. The V gene's germline CDR1 is SGHTA and CDR2 FQGNSA. Trimming cost V 1 base and J 7 bases, with 17 bases left between them. The CDR3 sequence is CASSLGPFDGREQYF. The CDR3 DNA sequence: TGTGCCAGCAGCTTAGGGCCCTTTGACGGACGGGAGCAGTACTTC.

The chain couples TRBV5-1 to TRBJ2-7, with D perhaps matching TRBD1 or TRBD2 (5 bases each). Germline CDR1 SGHRS, CDR2 YFSETQ. The V end lost 4 bases, the J end lost 5 bases, and 19 bases lay between the germline ends. The CDR3 sequence is 15 residues long. The DNA of the CDR3 is TGCGCCAGCAGCCCGCGGACGGAGTCGGGGCACGAGCAGTACTTC. Translated: CASSPRTESGHEQYF.

In its sample, this clonotype was seen a few times. The chain has TRBV20-1 and TRBJ2-7; D gene ambiguous. Trimming removed 0 bases from V and 1 base from J, with 13 bases in between. CDR1 is DFQATT, CDR2 SNEGSKA, per germline (reference sequence). The CDR3 sequence is 15 residues long. CDR3 sequence reads: CSAREGHPQSYEQYF. In nucleotides, the CDR3 is TGCAGTGCTAGAGAGGGCCACCCCCAATCCTACGAGCAGTACTTC.

This clonotype was observed a handful of times. The chain uses TRBV28 and TRBJ2-3, with D possibly TRBD2 on 7 matching bases. The CDR3 consists of 18 residues. Germline CDR1 and CDR2: MDHEN and SYDVKM. Trimming left V 4 bases short and J 6 bases short, with 26 bases between. The CDR3 nucleotides read TGTGCCAGCAGTTCGCGGGGGCCTAGCGGAGAGACCGCCGATACGCAGTATTTT. Translated, it gives CASSSRGPSGETADTQYF.

The chain links TRBV18 to TRBJ2-3, with TRBD1 matching over 10 bases. With V trimmed by 5 bases and J by 4 bases, 3 bases remained unmatched. CDR3 size: 14 residues. Per the germline V gene, CDR1 is KGHSH and CDR2 is LQKENI. The CDR3 spells CASSIGQGADTQYF. In DNA form, the CDR3 reads TGTGCCAGCTCAATTGGACAGGGGGCAGATACGCAGTATTTT.

The gene calls are TRBV2 and TRBJ2-7; D unresolved. From germline, CDR1 is SNHLY and CDR2 FYNNEI. Trimming took off 7 bases at V and 5 bases at J, with 21 bases between the two ends. The CDR3 spans 15 residues. The CDR3 loop reads CASTYGRSVGNEQYF. The DNA of the CDR3 is TGTGCCAGCACTTATGGACGGAGTGTGGGCAACGAGCAGTACTTC.

This clonotype was seen at least ten times. This chain uses TRBV5-1 with TRBJ1-2; no clear D. Germline V gene data show CDR1 as SGHRS and CDR2 as YFSETQ. CDR3 length: 12 residues. V lost 0 bases to trimming and J lost 2 bases, with 2 bases between them. CDR3 in DNA: TGCGCCAGCAGCTTGGGAAACTATGGCTACACCTTC. Its translation is CASSLGNYGYTF.

This clonotype has a count of ten or more. The V and J genes are TRBV6-5 and TRBJ2-5; a possible D gene is TRBD1 (6 bases). The germline V gene encodes CDR1 MNHEY and CDR2 SVGAGI. The ends were cut back, 4 bases at V and 4 bases at J, with 13 bases in the middle. The CDR3 loop spans 14 amino acids. The CDR3 DNA sequence: TGTGCCAGCAGTTCCCTGGGGGCGGGAGAGACCCAGTACTTC. Encoded protein: CASSSLGAGETQYF.

This rearrangement joins TRBV6-5 to TRBJ1-2; D unclear. Germline V gene lookup returns CDR1 MNHEY and CDR2 SVGAGI. The CDR3 runs 12 residues. Trimming stripped 4 bases from V and 7 bases from J, with 10 bases between. CDR3 amino acids: CASSFEGGGYTF. For the CDR3, the DNA is TGTGCCAGCAGTTTTGAGGGTGGTGGCTACACCTTC.

The genes are TRBV5-1 and TRBJ2-5; TRBD2 agrees at 10 bases. Losses at the gene ends were 4 bases for V and 2 bases for J; bases not matched to a gene: 8. Germline V lookup: CDR1 SGHRS, CDR2 YFSETQ. The CDR3 is 16 amino acids. CDR3 in amino acids: CASSIGLAEAQETQYF. CDR3 bases: TGCGCCAGCAGCATCGGACTAGCGGAGGCACAAGAGACCCAGTACTTC.

V usage is TRBV6-5 and J usage is TRBJ1-6; possible D gene TRBD1, 5 bases. Trimming took 3 bases from V and 7 from J, leaving 19 bases between them. Germline V gene sequence: CDR1 MNHEY, CDR2 SVGAGI. The CDR3 has 17 amino acids. CDR3 amino acids: CASSYSSGRGLNSPLHF. DNA of the CDR3: TGTGCCAGCAGTTATTCCTCCGGGAGGGGATTGAATTCACCCCTCCACTTT.